The clone carrying this T cell receptor beta chain was counted between two and nine times. The antigen remains undetermined. The data belong to a study of CD8 T cells in ankylosing spondylitis. Study findings and constraints: It was reported that disease-linked clones were significantly enriched in matched ankylosing spondylitis synovial fluid. Among TCR beta sequences, a motif of roughly 8 highly homologous variants appeared characteristic of ankylosing spondylitis blood.

Germline CDR1 reads DFQATT; CDR2 reads SNEGSKA (reference sequence). The V and J ends lost 0 bases and 8 bases, in that order; junction bases with no gene match: 0. The CDR3 spans 11 residues. A single record per CDR3 protein comes from TCRdb applying MiXCR to the 5' RACE reads. The sample contains 400,000 or so distinct CDR3 sequences, roughly 25% of which appear only once. The J gene is TRBJ1-2, the V gene TRBV20-1, with 7 bases that match TRBD1. The specimen was blood, either unsorted or a sorted T cell fraction (not recorded which). The receptor was derived from a male donor with ankylosing spondylitis. CDR3 sequence (DNA): TGCAGTGCTAGAGACAGGGGGGGCTACACCTTC. Protein sequence: CSARDRGGYTF.